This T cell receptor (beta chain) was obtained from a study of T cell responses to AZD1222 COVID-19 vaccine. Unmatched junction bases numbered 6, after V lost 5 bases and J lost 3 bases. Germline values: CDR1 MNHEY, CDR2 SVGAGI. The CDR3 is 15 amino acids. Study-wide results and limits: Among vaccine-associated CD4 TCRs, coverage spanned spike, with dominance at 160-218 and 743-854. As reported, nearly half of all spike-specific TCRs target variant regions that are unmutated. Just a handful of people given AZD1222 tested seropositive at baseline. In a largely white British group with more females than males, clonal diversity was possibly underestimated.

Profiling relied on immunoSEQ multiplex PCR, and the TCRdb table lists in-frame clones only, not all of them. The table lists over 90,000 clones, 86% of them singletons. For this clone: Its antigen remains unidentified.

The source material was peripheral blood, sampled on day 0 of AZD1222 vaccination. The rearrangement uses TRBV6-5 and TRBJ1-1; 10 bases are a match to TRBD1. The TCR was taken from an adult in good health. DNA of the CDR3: TGTGCCAGCAGTCTTCGGACAGGGGGGTACACTGAAGCTTTCTTT. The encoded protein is CASSLRTGGYTEAFF.